Shown below are 13 T cell receptor beta chains from a single sample sequenced in a study of cytomegalovirus exposure and HLA in healthy donors (dated by TCRdb to between 2016 and 2019). Library method: the immunoSEQ multiplex PCR assay. TCRdb re-hosts the immuneACCESS table, in-frame sequences only. Its copies lack some clones; in the studies checked, an unresolved V gene accounts for under half of them, and the cause for the rest is not known. This sample is represented by under 250,000 clones; less than 90% of them were singletons. The biggest ten clones account for about 12% of the sample. Sequencing used PBMCs. The receptor source for this set is a man younger than 30 in good health and CMV-seropositive.

The V call is TRBV5-4, the J call TRBJ1-2; D is perhaps TRBD1 (5 bases). Trimming cost V 0 bases and J 6 bases, with 12 bases left between them. Germline V gene sequence: CDR1 SGHNT, CDR2 YYREEE (reference sequence). This CDR3 comprises 14 residues. CDR3 region: CASSLVGGYDGYTF. The CDR3 nucleotides are TGTGCCAGCAGCTTGGTCGGGGGATACGATGGCTACACCTTC.

The chain carries TRBV2 and TRBJ1-2, with D possibly being TRBD1 (5 bases). Germline CDR1 reads SNHLY; CDR2 reads FYNNEI. Trimming took 5 bases from V and 4 from J, leaving 11 bases between them. The CDR3 spans 13 residues. CDR3 nucleotide sequence: TGTGCCAGCAGTTTCCGGGACTCCTATGGCTACACCTTC. Its protein is CASSFRDSYGYTF.

The V and J genes are TRBV6-5 and TRBJ2-1; the D gene is possibly TRBD2 (5 bases). There are 14 residues in the CDR3. Germline CDR1 reads MNHEY; CDR2 reads SVGAGI. V was pared by 5 bases and J by 8 bases, with 16 bases between. For the CDR3, the DNA is TGTGCCAGCAGTGCCTCGGCTAGCAGCTATGAGCAGTTCTTC. This translates into CASSASASSYEQFF.

The chain recombines TRBV2 with TRBJ2-5, with D possibly being TRBD1 (5 bases). The germline CDR1 and CDR2 sequences are SNHLY and FYNNEI. CDR3 length equals 12 residues. Trimming took off 10 bases at V and 4 bases at J, with 13 bases between the two ends. The CDR3 protein is CATRGAAETQYF. The CDR3 DNA follows: TGTGCCACCCGTGGGGCGGCAGAGACCCAGTACTTC.

The rearrangement uses TRBV27 and TRBJ2-2; 7 bases agree with TRBD1. The CDR3 loop spans 14 amino acids. Germline loops: CDR1 MNHEY, CDR2 SMNVEV (reference sequence). J lost 3 bases, V lost 4 bases, and 2 bases had no gene match. CDR3 region: CASSWDSYTGELFF. For the CDR3, the DNA is TGTGCCAGCAGTTGGGACAGTTACACCGGGGAGCTGTTTTTT.

This clone was counted between two and nine times. This chain joins TRBV6-5 and TRBJ1-2; weak D call: TRBD1 (6 bases). The CDR3 is 14 amino acids. V lost 4 bases and J 7 bases, leaving 16 bases between the germline ends. CDR1 and CDR2 (germline): MNHEY, SVGAGI. CDR3 nucleotides: TGTGCCAGCAGTTCAGGACAGCTACTCCGTGGCTACACCTTC. It is translated as CASSSGQLLRGYTF.

This sequence joins TRBV29-1 and TRBJ1-1, with TRBD1 matching 7 bases. The CDR3 has 16 amino acids. Germline lookup yields CDR1 SQVTM and CDR2 ANQGSEA. The J segment lost 1 base and the V segment lost 4 bases, leaving 12 bases of the junction unmatched. The chain's CDR3 is CSVVGNRGARNTEAFF. The DNA of the CDR3 is TGCAGCGTTGTGGGCAACAGGGGCGCTAGGAACACTGAAGCTTTCTTT.

The rearrangement uses TRBV2 and TRBJ2-1, with 10 positions matching TRBD1. The J segment lost 5 bases and the V segment lost 6 bases, leaving 10 bases of the junction unmatched. The CDR3 has 16 residues. Germline CDR1 and CDR2: SNHLY and FYNNEI. The CDR3 bases are TGTGCCAGCAGCGTACCCTGGACAGGGGGAGACAATGAGCAGTTCTTC. Translating gives CASSVPWTGGDNEQFF.

The rearrangement uses TRBV7-2 and TRBJ2-2; no reliable D call. The CDR3 covers 13 residues. V was cut by 0 bases and J by 7 bases, with 6 bases left in between. In germline, CDR1 is SGHTA, CDR2 FQGNSA. The CDR3 nucleotides are TGTGCCAGCAGCTTAGCTTGGGACGGGGAGCTGTTTTTT. Its protein product is CASSLAWDGELFF.

This chain uses TRBV4-1 with TRBJ1-1; D is undetermined. V shed 4 bases and J shed 3 bases, with 12 bases lying between them. CDR1 and CDR2 from the germline V gene are MGHRA and YSYEKL. The CDR3 sequence is 14 residues long. CDR3 coding DNA: TGCGCCAGCAGCCCCCGCAACTTGGACACTGAAGCTTTCTTT. Encoded protein: CASSPRNLDTEAFF.

This clone has just one count. J is TRBJ1-5 and V is TRBV6-5, with D hard to call. The germline V gene encodes CDR1 MNHEY and CDR2 SVGAGI. Trimming left V 4 bases short and J 2 bases short, with 9 bases between. The CDR3 length is 14 residues. The CDR3 is CASSSLAGNQPQHF. In nucleotides, the CDR3 is TGTGCCAGCAGTTCGTTGGCAGGCAATCAGCCCCAGCATTTT.

The chain's CDR3 is CASGGDPRLNEQFF. The CDR3 DNA reads TGTGCCAGCGGGGGGGACCCTCGGTTGAATGAGCAGTTCTTC. This chain links TRBV2 with TRBJ2-1; 7 nucleotides agree with TRBD2. The junction had 11 bases not matched to a gene; V was cut back by 8 bases and J by 7 bases. This CDR3 is 14 amino acids long. Germline CDR1 is SNHLY and CDR2 is FYNNEI.

The chain couples TRBV28 to TRBJ2-7; D is perhaps TRBD1 (6 bases). This CDR3 is built from 13 residues. Germline CDR1 and CDR2: MDHEN and SYDVKM. V was shortened by 6 bases and J by 5 bases, with 14 bases between the two germline ends. The CDR3 sequence is CASRGQAGDEQYF. Here the CDR3 DNA reads TGTGCCAGCAGGGGACAAGCCGGGGACGAGCAGTACTTC.